Sequencing of this TCR beta chain was carried out in a study of molecular identifiers for immune sequencing clone quantification. Using 10%, 30% or 50% RNA, naive CD8 libraries were derived from around 20,000 to 990,000 sorted cells. For naive CD8 T cells, sorting used the CD8+CD4-CCR7+CD45RA+ phenotype. As previously described, bulk TCR libraries were made using listed TCR primers. TCRdb used MiXCR to reprocess the PCR reads, holding one entry per CDR3 protein. The sample records about 510,000 distinct CDR3 sequences, around 25% being singletons. V was clipped by 8 bases and J by 5 bases; unmatched bases: 10. CDR3 length: 15 amino acids.

The sequenced material came from naive CD8+ T cells from blood, with Jurkat cell RNA spiked in. Stated subset: FACS-sorted CD8+CD4-CCR7+CD45RA+ naive T cells. This clonotype was sampled from a human donor in good health. Some libraries in this study had Jurkat cell RNA spiked in. The gene calls are TRBV5-3 and TRBJ2-7; 13 nucleotides align to TRBD2. TRBV5-3 is identified as an open reading frame with a role that is uncertain. The CDR3 DNA sequence: TGTGCCAGCAGCCCAGGGACTAGCGGGGACAACGAGCAGTACTTC. As protein: CASSPGTSGDNEQYF.